This TCR beta chain emerged from a study of human versus mouse CDR3 diversity and MHC coevolution. Whole-study results and caveats: By iCHAO1, human TCR beta clonotypes numbered about 1.5 million, the most. Among all groups, most of the three human donors showed least clonal inequality.

After removal of 6 bases from V and 2 bases from J, the junction contained 6 bases not matched to a gene. The germline V gene has CDR1 KGHSH and CDR2 LQKENI. This CDR3 contains 14 residues. About this clone: Its antigen remains unidentified.

Naive CD4 T cells were sorted as CD45RO-negative, CD62L-positive. Libraries were prepared by immunoSEQ multiplex PCR; TCRdb keeps only in-frame clonotypes and omits some of them. The data hold approximately 81,000 clones, with 85% to 95% observed a single time. This sequence joins TRBV18 and TRBJ1-1, with 7 bases that match TRBD1. Material: naive CD4+ T cells from blood. Subset reported: CD45RO-negative CD62L-positive naive CD4 T cells. This receptor was taken from a person between 25 and 75 years old in good health. The CDR3 bases are TGTGCCAGCTCCCTCCGGGACAGTAACACTGAAGCTTTCTTT. It yields the protein CASSLRDSNTEAFF.